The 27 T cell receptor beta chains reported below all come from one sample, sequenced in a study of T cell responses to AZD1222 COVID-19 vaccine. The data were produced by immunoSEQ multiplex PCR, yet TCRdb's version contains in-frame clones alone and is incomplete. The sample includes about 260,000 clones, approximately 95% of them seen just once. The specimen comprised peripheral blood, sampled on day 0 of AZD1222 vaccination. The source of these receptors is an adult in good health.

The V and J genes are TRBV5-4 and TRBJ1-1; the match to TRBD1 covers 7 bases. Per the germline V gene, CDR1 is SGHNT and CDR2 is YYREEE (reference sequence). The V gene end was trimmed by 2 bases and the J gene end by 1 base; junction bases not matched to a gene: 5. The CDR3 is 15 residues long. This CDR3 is CASSLQGGPNTEAFF. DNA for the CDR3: TGTGCCAGCAGCTTACAAGGGGGCCCGAACACTGAAGCTTTCTTT.

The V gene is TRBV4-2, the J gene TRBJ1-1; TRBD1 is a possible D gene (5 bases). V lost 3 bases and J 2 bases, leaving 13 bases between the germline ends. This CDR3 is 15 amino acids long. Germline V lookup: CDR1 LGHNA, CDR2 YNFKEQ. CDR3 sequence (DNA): TGTGCCAGCAGCCACCCTGACAGAGACAACACTGAAGCTTTCTTT. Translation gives CASSHPDRDNTEAFF.

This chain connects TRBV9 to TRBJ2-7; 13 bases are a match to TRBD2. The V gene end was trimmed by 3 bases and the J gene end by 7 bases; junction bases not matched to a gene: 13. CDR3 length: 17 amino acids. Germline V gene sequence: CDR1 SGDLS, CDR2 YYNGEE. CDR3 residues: CASSAFELAGGPREQYF. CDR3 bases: TGTGCCAGCAGCGCCTTCGAACTAGCGGGGGGGCCCCGAGAGCAGTACTTC.

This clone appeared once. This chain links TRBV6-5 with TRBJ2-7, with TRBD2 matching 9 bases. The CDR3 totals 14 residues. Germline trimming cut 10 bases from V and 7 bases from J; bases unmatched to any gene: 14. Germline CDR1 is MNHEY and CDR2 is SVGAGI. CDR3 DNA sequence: TGTGCCACCGGGGATAATAGCGGGAGTGTTGAGCAGTACTTC. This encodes CATGDNSGSVEQYF.

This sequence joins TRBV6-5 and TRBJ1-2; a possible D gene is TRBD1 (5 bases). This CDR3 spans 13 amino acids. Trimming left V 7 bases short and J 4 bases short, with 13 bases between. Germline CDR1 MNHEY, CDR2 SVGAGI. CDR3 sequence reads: CASMTGGIYGYTF. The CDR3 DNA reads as TGTGCCAGCATGACCGGGGGGATCTATGGCTACACCTTC.

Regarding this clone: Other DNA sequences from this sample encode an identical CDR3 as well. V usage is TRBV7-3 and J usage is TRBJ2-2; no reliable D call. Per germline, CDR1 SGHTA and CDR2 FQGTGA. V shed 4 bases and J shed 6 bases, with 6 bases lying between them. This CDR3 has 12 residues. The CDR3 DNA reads TGTGCCAGCAGCTCCCCTCCCGGGGAGCTGTTTTTT. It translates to CASSSPPGELFF.

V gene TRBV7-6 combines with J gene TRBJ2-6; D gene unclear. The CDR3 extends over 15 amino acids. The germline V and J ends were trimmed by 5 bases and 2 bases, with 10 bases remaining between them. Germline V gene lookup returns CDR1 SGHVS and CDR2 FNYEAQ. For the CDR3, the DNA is TGTGCCAGCAGCCTCCAAATAACTGGGGCCAACGTCCTGACTTTC. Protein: CASSLQITGANVLTF.

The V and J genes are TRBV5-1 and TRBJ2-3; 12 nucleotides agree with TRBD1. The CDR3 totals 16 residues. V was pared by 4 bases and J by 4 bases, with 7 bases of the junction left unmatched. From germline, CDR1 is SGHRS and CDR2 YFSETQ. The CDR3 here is CASSIGTGGNADTQYF. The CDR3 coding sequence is TGCGCCAGCAGCATCGGGACAGGGGGCAACGCAGATACGCAGTATTTT.

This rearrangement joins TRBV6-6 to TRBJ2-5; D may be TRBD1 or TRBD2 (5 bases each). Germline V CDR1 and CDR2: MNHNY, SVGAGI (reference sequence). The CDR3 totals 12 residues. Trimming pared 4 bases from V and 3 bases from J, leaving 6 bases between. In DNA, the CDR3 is TGTGCCAGCAGTTTGGGGGAAGAGACCCAGTACTTC. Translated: CASSLGEETQYF.

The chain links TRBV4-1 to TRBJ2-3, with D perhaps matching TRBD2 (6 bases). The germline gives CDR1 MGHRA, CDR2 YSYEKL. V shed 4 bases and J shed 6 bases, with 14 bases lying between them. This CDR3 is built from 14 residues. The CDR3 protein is CASSPRDSYDTQYF. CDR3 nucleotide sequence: TGCGCCAGCAGCCCTAGGGACTCCTACGATACGCAGTATTTT.

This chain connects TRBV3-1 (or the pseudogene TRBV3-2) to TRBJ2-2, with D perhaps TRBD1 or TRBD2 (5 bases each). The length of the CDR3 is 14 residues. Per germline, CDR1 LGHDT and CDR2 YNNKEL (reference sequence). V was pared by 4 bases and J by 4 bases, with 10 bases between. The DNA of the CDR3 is TGTGCCAGCAGCCCCGGGACCCGCACCGGGGAGCTGTTTTTT. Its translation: CASSPGTRTGELFF.

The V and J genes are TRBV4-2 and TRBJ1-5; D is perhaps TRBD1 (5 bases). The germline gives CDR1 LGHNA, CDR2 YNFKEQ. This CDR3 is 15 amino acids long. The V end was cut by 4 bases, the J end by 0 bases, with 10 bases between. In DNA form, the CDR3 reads TGTGCCAGCAGCCGGGGGGAGGATAGCAATCAGCCCCAGCATTTT. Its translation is CASSRGEDSNQPQHF.

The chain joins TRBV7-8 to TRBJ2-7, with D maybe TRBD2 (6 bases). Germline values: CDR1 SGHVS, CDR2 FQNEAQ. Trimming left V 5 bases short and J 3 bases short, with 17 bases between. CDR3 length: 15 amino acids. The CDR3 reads CASSLWGEPIYEQYF. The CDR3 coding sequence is TGTGCCAGCAGCCTCTGGGGGGAGCCGATCTACGAGCAGTACTTC.

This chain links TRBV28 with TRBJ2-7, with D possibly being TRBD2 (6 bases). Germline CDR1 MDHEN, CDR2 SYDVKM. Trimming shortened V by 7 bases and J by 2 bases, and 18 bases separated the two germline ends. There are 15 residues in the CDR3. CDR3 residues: CASMGRELPPYEQYF. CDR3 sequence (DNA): TGTGCCAGCATGGGGCGGGAACTACCCCCCTACGAGCAGTACTTC.

CDR3 residues: CASSQTGLNQPQHF. CDR3 DNA: TGTGCCAGCAGCCAGACAGGGCTTAATCAGCCCCAGCATTTT. The chain carries TRBV7-8 and TRBJ1-5, with TRBD1 matching 7 bases. V lost 5 bases to trimming and J lost 4 bases; unmatched junction nucleotides: 5. CDR3 size: 14 residues. The V gene's germline CDR1 is SGHVS and CDR2 FQNEAQ.

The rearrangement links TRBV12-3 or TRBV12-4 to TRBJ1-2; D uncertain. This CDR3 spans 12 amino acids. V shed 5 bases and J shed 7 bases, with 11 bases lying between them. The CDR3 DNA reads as TGTGCCAGCAGTCCCCGTTTGTTTGGCTACACCTTC. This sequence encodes CASSPRLFGYTF.

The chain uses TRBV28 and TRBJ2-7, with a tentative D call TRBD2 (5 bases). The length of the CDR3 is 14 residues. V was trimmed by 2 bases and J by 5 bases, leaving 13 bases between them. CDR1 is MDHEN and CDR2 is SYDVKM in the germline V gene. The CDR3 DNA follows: TGTGCCAGCAGTTTAAGGACTGTTCTCCACGAGCAGTACTTC. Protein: CASSLRTVLHEQYF.

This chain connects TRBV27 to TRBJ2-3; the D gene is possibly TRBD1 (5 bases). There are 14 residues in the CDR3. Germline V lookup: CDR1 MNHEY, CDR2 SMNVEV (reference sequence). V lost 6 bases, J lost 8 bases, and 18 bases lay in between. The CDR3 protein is CASRVEAVQGTQYF. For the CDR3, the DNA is TGTGCCAGCAGGGTCGAGGCCGTGCAGGGTACGCAGTATTTT.

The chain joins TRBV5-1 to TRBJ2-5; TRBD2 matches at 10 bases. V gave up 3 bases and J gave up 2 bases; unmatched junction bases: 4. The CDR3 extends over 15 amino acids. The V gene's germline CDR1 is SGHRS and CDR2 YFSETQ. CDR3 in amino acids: CASSWGSGGQETQYF. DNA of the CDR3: TGCGCCAGCAGCTGGGGTAGCGGGGGGCAAGAGACCCAGTACTTC. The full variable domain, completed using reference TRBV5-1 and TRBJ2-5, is KAGVTQTPRYLIKTRGQQVTLSCSPISGHRSVSWYQQTPGQGLQFLFEYFSETQRNKGNFPGRFSGRQFSNSRSEMNVSTLELGDSALYLCASSWGSGGQETQYFGPGTRLLVL.

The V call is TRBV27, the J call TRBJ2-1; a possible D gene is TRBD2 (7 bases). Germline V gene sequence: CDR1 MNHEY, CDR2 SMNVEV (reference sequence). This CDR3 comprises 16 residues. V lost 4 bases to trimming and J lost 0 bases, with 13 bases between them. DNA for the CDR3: TGTGCCAGCAGTTGGGGGGGGCTCAGCTCCTACAATGAGCAGTTCTTC. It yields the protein CASSWGGLSSYNEQFF.

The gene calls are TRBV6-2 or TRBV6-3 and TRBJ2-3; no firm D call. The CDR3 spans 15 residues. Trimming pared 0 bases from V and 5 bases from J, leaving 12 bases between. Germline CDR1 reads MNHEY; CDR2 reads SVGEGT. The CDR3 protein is CASSYSIFVRDTQYF. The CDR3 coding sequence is TGTGCCAGCAGTTACTCGATATTTGTTCGAGATACGCAGTATTTT.

In nucleotides, the CDR3 is TGTGCCAGCAGCCATGGGACAGGGGGCACTGAAGCTTTCTTT. It is translated as CASSHGTGGTEAFF. V and J are TRBV3-1 (or the pseudogene TRBV3-2) and TRBJ1-1, with 11 bases identical to TRBD1. CDR3 size: 14 residues. The V segment lost 3 bases and the J segment 4 bases; nucleotides outside the gene matches: 1. CDR1 LGHDT and CDR2 YNNKEL come from the germline V gene (reference sequence).

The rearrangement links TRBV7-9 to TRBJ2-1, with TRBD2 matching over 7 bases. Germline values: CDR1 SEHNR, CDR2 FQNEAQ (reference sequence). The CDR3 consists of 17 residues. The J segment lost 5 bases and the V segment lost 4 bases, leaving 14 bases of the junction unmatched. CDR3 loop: CASSSLAGLADHNEQFF. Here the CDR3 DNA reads TGTGCCAGCAGCTCCCTGGCTGGGCTAGCGGATCACAATGAGCAGTTCTTC.

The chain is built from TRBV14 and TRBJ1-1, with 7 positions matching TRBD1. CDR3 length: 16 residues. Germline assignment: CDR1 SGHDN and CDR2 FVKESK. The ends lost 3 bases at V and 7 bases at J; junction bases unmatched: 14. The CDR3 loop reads CASSQYTGTASREAFF. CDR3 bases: TGTGCCAGCAGCCAGTACACGGGGACAGCTAGCCGTGAAGCTTTCTTT.

CDR3 sequence (DNA): TGTGCCAGCAGCTCCGGACAGGGTGGGGGGAGAGAGCAGTACTTC. Translation gives CASSSGQGGGREQYF. V usage is TRBV7-2 and J usage is TRBJ2-7; 8 bases are shared with TRBD1. This CDR3 spans 15 amino acids. V gave up 4 bases and J gave up 7 bases; unmatched junction bases: 12. Per germline, CDR1 SGHTA and CDR2 FQGNSA.

The CDR3 is CASSRVGRGTEAFF. In DNA form, the CDR3 reads TGTGCCAGCAGCCGGGTGGGCAGGGGCACTGAAGCTTTCTTT. This chain joins TRBV6-5 and TRBJ1-1; D is perhaps TRBD1 (6 bases). The CDR3 extends over 14 amino acids. Germline V gene data show CDR1 as MNHEY and CDR2 as SVGAGI. Deletions cut 6 bases from V and 4 bases from J, with 15 bases between.

In DNA, the CDR3 is TGTGCCAGCAGTTTAATGCATGAGCAGTTCTTC. This translates into CASSLMHEQFF. The chain carries TRBV12-3 or TRBV12-4 and TRBJ2-1; D is undetermined. V was pared by 2 bases and J by 8 bases, with 4 bases between. This CDR3 is built from 11 residues.